These T cell receptor beta chains were read from a single sample in a study of human T cells and chemical hapten exposure. From the RACE reads, TCRdb called clonotypes with MiXCR, one entry per CDR3 protein. The repertoire has about 180,000 distinct CDR3 sequences, 25% to 35% of them found once; the top ten carry roughly 3%. This material consisted of whole blood, taken in connection with sensitization to the hapten diphenylcyclopropenone (DPC). These receptor sequences come from a woman aged 25 to 39 with alopecia areata. Some clones in this sample may be carry-over from other donors' samples. Each CDR3 is given with its conserved first and last residue. The D gene is left open where the match is weak. The size entry is marked missing in some rows and otherwise reads once, few, many or a size class.

v_call: TRBV11-2; j_call: TRBJ2-7; clone_size: .; d_call: .; cdr3_nt: TGTGCCAGCAGCTTAGGGAGCGGCCCCTACGAGCAGTACTTC; cdr3_aa: CASSLGSGPYEQYF
v_call: TRBV5-1; j_call: TRBJ1-3; clone_size: .; d_call: .; cdr3_nt: TGCGCCAGCAGCGGACAAGGCCTTGACACCATATATTTT; cdr3_aa: CASSGQGLDTIYF
v_call: TRBV28; j_call: TRBJ2-7; clone_size: few; d_call: .; cdr3_nt: TGTGCCAGCAGATCCCCCGGGAACGAGCAGTACTTC; cdr3_aa: CASRSPGNEQYF
v_call: TRBV4-3; j_call: TRBJ2-2; clone_size: .; d_call: .; cdr3_nt: TGCGCCAGCAGCCAAGACTATAAGAACACCGGGGAGCTGTTTTTT; cdr3_aa: CASSQDYKNTGELFF
v_call: TRBV28; j_call: TRBJ2-7; clone_size: few; d_call: .; cdr3_nt: TGTGCCAGCAGACCCTCGGGGTTAGCCTACGAGCAGTACTTC; cdr3_aa: CASRPSGLAYEQYF
v_call: TRBV25-1; j_call: TRBJ1-2; clone_size: .; d_call: .; cdr3_nt: TGTGCCAGCACTGACAGCCGGATCACTAACTATGGCTACACCTTC; cdr3_aa: CASTDSRITNYGYTF
v_call: TRBV12-3/TRBV12-4; j_call: TRBJ2-2; clone_size: .; d_call: .; cdr3_nt: TGTGCCAGCAGTTCAATCAGCGTGAACACCGGGGAGCTGTTTTTT; cdr3_aa: CASSSISVNTGELFF
v_call: TRBV6-1; j_call: TRBJ1-4; clone_size: .; d_call: .; cdr3_nt: TGTGCCAGCAGTGAAATTACCTATAATGAAAAACTGTTTTTT; cdr3_aa: CASSEITYNEKLFF
v_call: TRBV29-1; j_call: TRBJ2-7; clone_size: few; d_call: .; cdr3_nt: TGCAGCGTGAGCTTGGGCTACGAGCAGTACTTC; cdr3_aa: CSVSLGYEQYF
v_call: TRBV10-1; j_call: TRBJ2-2; clone_size: few; d_call: .; cdr3_nt: TGCGCCAGCGGGACGGCGAACACCGGGGAGCTGTTTTTT; cdr3_aa: CASGTANTGELFF
v_call: TRBV29-1; j_call: TRBJ1-2; clone_size: few; d_call: TRBD1; cdr3_nt: TGCAGCGTTTGGACAGGCGGTAACTATGGCTACACCTTC; cdr3_aa: CSVWTGGNYGYTF
v_call: TRBV10-3; j_call: TRBJ2-1; clone_size: few; d_call: TRBD2; cdr3_nt: TGTGCCATCAGTCCACCGGGACTAGTCTTCAATGAGCAGTTCTTC; cdr3_aa: CAISPPGLVFNEQFF
v_call: TRBV5-1; j_call: TRBJ2-1; clone_size: .; d_call: TRBD1; cdr3_nt: TGCGCCAGCAGCTTGGGACAGGGAGATGAGCAGTTCTTC; cdr3_aa: CASSLGQGDEQFF
v_call: TRBV6-6; j_call: TRBJ1-2; clone_size: many; d_call: .; cdr3_nt: TGTGCCAGCAGTAAACCAATCCGGGAGAGTAACTATGGCTACACCTTC; cdr3_aa: CASSKPIRESNYGYTF
v_call: TRBV12-2; j_call: TRBJ2-7; clone_size: few; d_call: .; cdr3_nt: TGTGCAAGTCGCTTAGGGGCTGGGGACAGGGGCTACGAGCAGTACTTC; cdr3_aa: CASRLGAGDRGYEQYF
v_call: TRBV28; j_call: TRBJ2-1; clone_size: .; d_call: .; cdr3_nt: TGTGCCAGCCGGGGGACTCCTTACAATGAGCAGTTCTTC; cdr3_aa: CASRGTPYNEQFF
v_call: TRBV6-2/TRBV6-3; j_call: TRBJ2-2; clone_size: .; d_call: TRBD2; cdr3_nt: TGTGCCAGCACTATAAGCGGGACTTCGAACACCGGGGAGCTGTTTTTT; cdr3_aa: CASTISGTSNTGELFF
v_call: TRBV29-1; j_call: TRBJ2-5; clone_size: .; d_call: .; cdr3_nt: TGCAGCGCAGTCCGGGACGCCGGGCCAGAGACCCAGTACTTC; cdr3_aa: CSAVRDAGPETQYF
v_call: TRBV29-1; j_call: TRBJ2-1; clone_size: .; d_call: TRBD2; cdr3_nt: TGCAGCGTTGTAAGACCTACTAGCGGGCGGCACAATGAGCAGTTCTTC; cdr3_aa: CSVVRPTSGRHNEQFF
v_call: TRBV7-2; j_call: TRBJ1-5; clone_size: .; d_call: .; cdr3_nt: TGTGCCAGCAGCTTCCTTACGAGCAATCAGCCCCAGCATTTT; cdr3_aa: CASSFLTSNQPQHF
v_call: TRBV12-3/TRBV12-4; j_call: TRBJ1-1; clone_size: few; d_call: .; cdr3_nt: TGTGCCAGCAGACTCTGGAACACTGAAGCTTTCTTT; cdr3_aa: CASRLWNTEAFF
v_call: TRBV7-8; j_call: TRBJ1-1; clone_size: few; d_call: .; cdr3_nt: TGTGCCAGCAGCTCGACTGGGGACATGAACACTGAAGCTTTCTTT; cdr3_aa: CASSSTGDMNTEAFF
v_call: TRBV9; j_call: TRBJ2-5; clone_size: few; d_call: TRBD2; cdr3_nt: TGTGCCAGCAGTGGACTAGCGGGAGAAGTAGAGACCCAGTACTTC; cdr3_aa: CASSGLAGEVETQYF
v_call: TRBV29-1; j_call: TRBJ2-3; clone_size: .; d_call: .; cdr3_nt: TGCAGCGTAGTCCGCACAGATACGCAGTATTTT; cdr3_aa: CSVVRTDTQYF
v_call: TRBV28; j_call: TRBJ1-1; clone_size: .; d_call: TRBD1; cdr3_nt: TGTGCCAGCAGTTCACACACAGGGGTCGTGGCATCTGAAGCTTTCTTT; cdr3_aa: CASSSHTGVVASEAFF
v_call: TRBV6-5; j_call: TRBJ1-3; clone_size: .; d_call: TRBD1; cdr3_nt: TGTGCCAGCAGTTATGGGACAGGGGACTCTGGAAACACCATATATTTT; cdr3_aa: CASSYGTGDSGNTIYF
v_call: TRBV20-1; j_call: TRBJ1-1; clone_size: few; d_call: .; cdr3_nt: TGCAGTGCTAGAGTTAGCGATTACATGAACACTGAAGCTTTCTTT; cdr3_aa: CSARVSDYMNTEAFF
v_call: TRBV20-1; j_call: TRBJ2-7; clone_size: .; d_call: .; cdr3_nt: TGCAGTGCTAGAAAGCAGCTCGGGGACGAGCAGTACTTC; cdr3_aa: CSARKQLGDEQYF
v_call: TRBV15; j_call: TRBJ1-4; clone_size: few; d_call: .; cdr3_nt: TGTGCCACCAGCAGAGATCCGCCTGGTGGTTCTAATGAAAAACTGTTTTTT; cdr3_aa: CATSRDPPGGSNEKLFF
v_call: TRBV5-5; j_call: TRBJ2-4; clone_size: .; d_call: .; cdr3_nt: TGTGCCAGCAGCTCAGCCGGGACAAGACGCGACATTCAGTACTTC; cdr3_aa: CASSSAGTRRDIQYF
v_call: TRBV20-1; j_call: TRBJ2-7; clone_size: few; d_call: TRBD2; cdr3_nt: TGCAGTGCTAGCGACCTAGCGGGAGGCTCCTACGAGCAGTACTTC; cdr3_aa: CSASDLAGGSYEQYF
v_call: TRBV20-1; j_call: TRBJ1-4; clone_size: many; d_call: .; cdr3_nt: TGCAGTGTTACCCGAAGATCCGGGACCTTAAATGAAAAACTGTTTTTT; cdr3_aa: CSVTRRSGTLNEKLFF
v_call: TRBV10-3; j_call: TRBJ2-2; clone_size: .; d_call: .; cdr3_nt: TGTGCCATCGGGACATTCAAAAACACCGGGGAGCTGTTTTTT; cdr3_aa: CAIGTFKNTGELFF
v_call: TRBV27; j_call: TRBJ2-3; clone_size: .; d_call: .; cdr3_nt: TGTGCCAGCAGTTTCTTAGCTGGGGTTCCAGATACGCAGTATTTT; cdr3_aa: CASSFLAGVPDTQYF
v_call: TRBV28; j_call: TRBJ1-5; clone_size: .; d_call: TRBD1; cdr3_nt: TGTGCCAGCAGCTTTACAGGGGCGCGGAAACATAGCAATCAGCCCCAGCATTTT; cdr3_aa: CASSFTGARKHSNQPQHF
v_call: TRBV6-1; j_call: TRBJ1-5; clone_size: few; d_call: .; cdr3_nt: TGTGCCAGCAGTGGAGGGGAGTGGCAGCCCCAGCATTTT; cdr3_aa: CASSGGEWQPQHF
v_call: TRBV3-1; j_call: TRBJ1-4; clone_size: .; d_call: TRBD1; cdr3_nt: TGTGCCAGCAGCTCCGGGACAGGGGATGAAAAACTGTTTTTT; cdr3_aa: CASSSGTGDEKLFF
v_call: TRBV7-8; j_call: TRBJ2-1; clone_size: .; d_call: .; cdr3_nt: TGTGCCAGCAGCCCTCGTGAGGGGGGGGCCTACAATGAGCAGTTCTTC; cdr3_aa: CASSPREGGAYNEQFF
v_call: TRBV11-1; j_call: TRBJ2-2; clone_size: .; d_call: TRBD1; cdr3_nt: TGTGCCAGCAGCAGGACCACAGGGGCCACCGGGGAGCTGTTTTTT; cdr3_aa: CASSRTTGATGELFF
v_call: TRBV9; j_call: TRBJ1-2; clone_size: few; d_call: TRBD1; cdr3_nt: TGTGCCAGCAGCCCGACAGGGGGCTATGGCTACACCTTC; cdr3_aa: CASSPTGGYGYTF
v_call: TRBV5-6; j_call: TRBJ1-1; clone_size: .; d_call: .; cdr3_nt: TGTGCCAGCAGCTTGACAGCCATGAACACTGAAGCTTTCTTT; cdr3_aa: CASSLTAMNTEAFF